The clone carrying this T cell receptor (beta chain) was counted a few times. This record comes from a study of T cells in Graves' hyperthyroidism and ophthalmopathy. Germline-derived CDR1 and CDR2 are MNHEY and SMNVEV (reference sequence). The CDR3 is 14 residues long. After removal of 4 bases from V and 8 bases from J, the junction contained 3 bases not matched to a gene. From RNA transcripts, TCR beta CDR3 regions were amplified. The TCR CDR3 first-round RT-PCR relied on the HTBI primer set. TCRdb reanalysed the multiplex PCR reads using MiXCR and keeps one entry per CDR3 protein. In the table there are hundreds of thousands of distinct CDR3 sequences, roughly 17% of which are singletons.

The V call is TRBV27, the J call TRBJ1-6; 9 nucleotides match TRBD1. Input material: blood. The clonotype comes from a woman under 40 with Graves' hyperthyroidism. The CDR3 coding sequence is TGTGCCAGCAGTTGGGACAGGGATTATTCACCCCTCCACTTT. Translating gives CASSWDRDYSPLHF.